Reported below is one T cell receptor beta chain. Its target is not known. A much larger clonotype is one base distant, so this may be a read error. The data derive from a study of T cell repertoires in cytomegalovirus infection. Germline lookup yields CDR1 SGHTA and CDR2 FQGNSA. The CDR3 spans 17 residues. In TCRdb, the reads were re-called with MiXCR into one record per CDR3 protein. Here the sample spans some 940,000 distinct CDR3 sequences, around 30% being singletons. Study-wide results and limits: Totalled public TCR beta family frequency picked out people who carried CMV plus the relevant HLA.

This TCR derives from a human donor in good health (CMV status not recorded). Some clones in this sample may be carry-over from other donors' samples. The source material was cultured CD8+ T cells from PBMCs, sampled from culture after CMV antigen stimulation. The chain joins TRBV7-2 to TRBJ1-6; no reliable D call. The CDR3 protein is CASSLSPFRSYDSPLHF. In DNA form, the CDR3 reads TGTGCCAGCAGCTTATCACCCTTTCGCTCCTATGATTCACCCCTCCACTTT.